This T cell receptor beta chain was recovered during a study of CD8 T cells in ankylosing spondylitis. Study-wide results and caveats: Apparently characteristic of ankylosing spondylitis blood was a TCR beta motif (roughly eight highly homologous variants).

The length of the CDR3 is 14 residues. Germline values: CDR1 SGHRS, CDR2 YFSETQ. The V gene lost 4 bases and the J gene lost 6 bases, with 15 bases spanning the gap. TCRdb processed the 5' RACE reads anew with MiXCR; each CDR3 protein has one entry. The sample consists of about 450,000 distinct CDR3 sequences, approximately 26% of them appearing once. Regarding this clonotype: Its matching antigen is unknown.

The V gene is TRBV5-1, the J gene TRBJ2-3, with D perhaps TRBD2 (6 bases). The TCR was taken from a male donor with ankylosing spondylitis. The sequenced sample consisted of blood, either unsorted or a sorted T cell fraction (not recorded which). In nucleotides, the CDR3 is TGCGCCAGCAGCGGGACTTCCCCGCGCGATACGCAGTATTTT. Its protein product is CASSGTSPRDTQYF.